This T cell receptor (beta chain) came from a study of T cell repertoires in cytomegalovirus infection. In the case of this clonotype: What it binds is not known.

TCRdb re-called the reads through MiXCR, storing one row per CDR3 protein. The table lists about 220,000 distinct CDR3 sequences, about 38% of them singletons, with around 60% in the top ten. V lost 3 bases and J 1 base, leaving 16 bases between the germline ends. The CDR3 is 16 residues long. The specimen comprised CD8+ T cells from cultured PBMCs, sampled from culture after CMV antigen stimulation. The source of this sequence is a human donor in good health (CMV status not recorded). Some clones in this sample may be carry-over from other donors' samples. The chain combines TRBV12-3 or TRBV12-4 with TRBJ2-7, with D tentatively TRBD1 or TRBD2 (5 bases each). The CDR3 reads CASSLIGGRASYEQYF. CDR3 DNA: TGTGCCAGCAGTTTGATCGGAGGCAGGGCATCCTACGAGCAGTACTTC.